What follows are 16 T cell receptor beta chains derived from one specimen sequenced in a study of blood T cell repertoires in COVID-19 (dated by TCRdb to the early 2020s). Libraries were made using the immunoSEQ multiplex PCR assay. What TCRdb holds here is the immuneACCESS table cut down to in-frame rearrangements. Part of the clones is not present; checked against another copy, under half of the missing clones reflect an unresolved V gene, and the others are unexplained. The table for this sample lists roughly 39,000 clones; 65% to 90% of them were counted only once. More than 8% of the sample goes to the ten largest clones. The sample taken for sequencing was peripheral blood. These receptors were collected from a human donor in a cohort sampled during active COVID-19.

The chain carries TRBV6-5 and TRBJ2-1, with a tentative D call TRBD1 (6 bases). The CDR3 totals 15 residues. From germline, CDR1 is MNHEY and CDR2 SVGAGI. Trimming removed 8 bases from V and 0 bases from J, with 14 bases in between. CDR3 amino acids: CASGVGTTSYNEQFF. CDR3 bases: TGTGCCAGCGGGGTGGGGACAACCTCCTACAATGAGCAGTTCTTC.

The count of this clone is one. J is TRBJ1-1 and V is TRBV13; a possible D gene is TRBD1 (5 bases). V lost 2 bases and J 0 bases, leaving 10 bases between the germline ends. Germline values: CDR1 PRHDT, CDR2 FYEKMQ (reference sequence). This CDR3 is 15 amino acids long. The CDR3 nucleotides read TGTGCCAGCAGCTTACAGGGCGGATTGAACACTGAAGCTTTCTTT. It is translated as CASSLQGGLNTEAFF.

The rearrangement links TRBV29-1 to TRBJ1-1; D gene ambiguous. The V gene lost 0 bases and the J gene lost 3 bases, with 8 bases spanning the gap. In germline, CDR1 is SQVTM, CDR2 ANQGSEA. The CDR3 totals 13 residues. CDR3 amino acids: CSVEDPNDTEAFF. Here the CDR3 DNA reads TGCAGCGTTGAAGATCCCAATGACACTGAAGCTTTCTTT. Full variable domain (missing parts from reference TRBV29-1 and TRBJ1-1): SAVISQKPSRDICQRGTSLTIQCQVDSQVTMMFWYRQQPGQSLTLIATANQGSEATYESGFVIDKFPISRPNLTFSTLTVSNMSPEDSSIYLCSVEDPNDTEAFFGQGTRLTVV.

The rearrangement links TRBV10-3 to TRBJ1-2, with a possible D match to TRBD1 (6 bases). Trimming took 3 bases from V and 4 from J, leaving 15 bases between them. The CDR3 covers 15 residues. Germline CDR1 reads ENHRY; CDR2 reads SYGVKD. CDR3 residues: CAISESGGLAYGYTF. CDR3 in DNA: TGTGCCATCAGTGAATCGGGGGGCCTTGCCTATGGCTACACCTTC.

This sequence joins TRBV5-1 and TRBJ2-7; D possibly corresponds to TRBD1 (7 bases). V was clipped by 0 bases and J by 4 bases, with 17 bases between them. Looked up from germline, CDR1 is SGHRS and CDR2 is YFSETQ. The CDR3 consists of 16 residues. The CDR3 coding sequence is TGCGCCAGCAGCTTGGTGCGGGACAGCGGTTGGTACGAGCAGTACTTC. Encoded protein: CASSLVRDSGWYEQYF.

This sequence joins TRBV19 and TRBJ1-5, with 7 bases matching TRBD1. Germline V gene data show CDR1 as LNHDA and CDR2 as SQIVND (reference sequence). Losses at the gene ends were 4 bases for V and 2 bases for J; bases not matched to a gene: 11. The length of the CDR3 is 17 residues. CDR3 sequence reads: CASSKPQGGKGNQPQHF. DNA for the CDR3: TGTGCCAGTAGTAAACCTCAGGGGGGAAAAGGCAATCAGCCCCAGCATTTT.

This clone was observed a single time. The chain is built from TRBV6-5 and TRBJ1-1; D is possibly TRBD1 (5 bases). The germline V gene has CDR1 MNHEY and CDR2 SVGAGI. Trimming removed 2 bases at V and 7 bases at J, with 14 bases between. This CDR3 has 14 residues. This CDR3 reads CASSYGFGGFEAFF. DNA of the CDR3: TGTGCCAGCAGTTACGGGTTCGGGGGATTTGAAGCTTTCTTT.

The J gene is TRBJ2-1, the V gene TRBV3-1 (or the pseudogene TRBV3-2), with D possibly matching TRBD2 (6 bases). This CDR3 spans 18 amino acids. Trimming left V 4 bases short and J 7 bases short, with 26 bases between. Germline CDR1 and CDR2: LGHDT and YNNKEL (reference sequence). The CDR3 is CASSPSPGASRGGNEQFF. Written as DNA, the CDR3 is TGTGCCAGCAGCCCCTCGCCAGGAGCCTCCCGTGGGGGGAATGAGCAGTTCTTC.

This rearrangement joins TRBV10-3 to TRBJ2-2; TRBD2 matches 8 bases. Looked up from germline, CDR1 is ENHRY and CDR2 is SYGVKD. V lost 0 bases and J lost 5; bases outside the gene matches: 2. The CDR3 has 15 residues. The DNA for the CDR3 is TGTGCCATCAGTGAGTCTGCGGGGGGAACCGGGGAGCTGTTTTTT. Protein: CAISESAGGTGELFF.

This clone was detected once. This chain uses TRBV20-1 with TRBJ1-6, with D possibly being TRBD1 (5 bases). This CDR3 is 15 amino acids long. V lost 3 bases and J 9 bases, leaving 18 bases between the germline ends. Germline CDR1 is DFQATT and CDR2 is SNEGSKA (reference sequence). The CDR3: CSASRSGNTPSPLHF. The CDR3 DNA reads TGCAGTGCTAGTCGGTCAGGGAATACCCCTTCACCCCTCCACTTT.

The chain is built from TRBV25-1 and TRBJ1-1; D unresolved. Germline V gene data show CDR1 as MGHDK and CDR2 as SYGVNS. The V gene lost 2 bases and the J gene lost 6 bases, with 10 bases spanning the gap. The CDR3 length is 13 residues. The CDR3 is CASSEQTMAEAFF. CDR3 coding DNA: TGTGCCAGCAGTGAACAGACAATGGCTGAAGCTTTCTTT.

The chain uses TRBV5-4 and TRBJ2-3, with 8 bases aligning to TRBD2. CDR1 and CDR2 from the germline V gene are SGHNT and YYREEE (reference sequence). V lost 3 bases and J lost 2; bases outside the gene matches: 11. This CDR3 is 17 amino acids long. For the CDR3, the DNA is TGTGCCAGCAGCTCAACCGCGGGAGGACAGCTCACAGATACGCAGTATTTT. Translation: CASSSTAGGQLTDTQYF.

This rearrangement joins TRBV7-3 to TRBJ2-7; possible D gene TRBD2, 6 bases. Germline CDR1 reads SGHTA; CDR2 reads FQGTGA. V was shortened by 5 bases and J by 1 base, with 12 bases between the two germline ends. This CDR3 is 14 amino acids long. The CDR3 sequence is CASSPGAGSYEQYF. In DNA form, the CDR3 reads TGTGCCAGCAGCCCCGGGGCGGGGTCCTACGAGCAGTACTTC.

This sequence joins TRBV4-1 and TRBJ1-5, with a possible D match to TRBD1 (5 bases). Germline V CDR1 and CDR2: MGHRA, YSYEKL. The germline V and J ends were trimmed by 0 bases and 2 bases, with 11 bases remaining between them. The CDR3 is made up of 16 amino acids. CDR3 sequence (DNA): TGCGCCAGCAGCCAAGATGGGGGGGTAGGCAATCAGCCCCAGCATTTT. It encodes CASSQDGGVGNQPQHF.

CDR3 bases: TGTGCCAGCAGTGTGTTAGTGAGCACAGATACGCAGTATTTT. It specifies CASSVLVSTDTQYF. V and J are TRBV2 and TRBJ2-3; D gene uncertain. This CDR3 is built from 14 residues. Per the germline V gene, CDR1 is SNHLY and CDR2 is FYNNEI. Between the trimmed V and J ends, which lost 4 bases and 0 bases, there was a span of 8 bases.

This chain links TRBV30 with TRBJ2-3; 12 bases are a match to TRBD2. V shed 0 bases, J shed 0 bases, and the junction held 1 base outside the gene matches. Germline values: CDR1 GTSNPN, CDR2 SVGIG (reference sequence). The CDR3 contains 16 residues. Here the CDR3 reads CAWSVGLAGSTDTQYF. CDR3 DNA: TGTGCCTGGAGTGTCGGACTAGCGGGGAGCACAGATACGCAGTATTTT.